This section outlines one TCR beta chain sequence together with its context. As yet, its antigen is unknown. The PCR made use of 60 Vbeta and 13 Jbeta primers. Libraries were prepared by immunoSEQ multiplex PCR; TCRdb keeps only in-frame clonotypes and omits some of them. The table shows about 190,000 clones, with 65% to 85% occurring only once. At the time of sampling, donors were nominally healthy, though unrecorded immune exposures were likely. This sample was taken from a study of cytomegalovirus exposure and HLA in healthy donors. Whole-study results and caveats: TCR sequences were mostly rare, though some public TCRs occurred in many donors.

The V end was cut by 3 bases, the J end by 0 bases, with 6 bases between. This CDR3 is built from 14 residues. The germline CDR1 and CDR2 sequences are SGHRS and YFSETQ. The TCR sequence derives from a woman aged 18-29 years in good health and CMV-seronegative. Sequencing was performed on PBMCs. The gene calls are TRBV5-1 and TRBJ1-4, with D hard to call. The chain's CDR3 is CASSYGATNEKLFF. The DNA for the CDR3 is TGCGCCAGCAGCTACGGTGCAACTAATGAAAAACTGTTTTTT.